The TCR beta chain under discussion was sequenced for a study of OX40 agonist ivuxolimab in advanced cancers. The wider study: The eligibility criteria allowed prior anti-PD-1, anti-PD-L1 or anti-CTLA-4 therapy, and around 40% had some.

Patients were ruled out by autoimmune disease history or systemic immunosuppression. With baseline, cycle 4 day 1, and cycle 7 day 1 as timepoints, blood was sampled. This CDR3 is built from 14 residues. The germline V gene has CDR1 ENHRY and CDR2 SYGVKD. V shed 6 bases, J shed 3 bases, and the junction held 5 bases outside the gene matches. Data came from immunoSEQ multiplex PCR; TCRdb stores just in-frame clones and leaves some out. The table includes about 50,000 clones, over 70% detected once. This clone was recorded only once. Sequencing used CD4+ or CD8+ T cells sorted from blood, obtained in a trial of the OX40 agonist ivuxolimab. The rearrangement uses TRBV10-3 and TRBJ2-4; 7 nucleotides align to TRBD1. The clonotype originates from an adult with an advanced solid tumor such as melanoma, head and neck, liver or kidney cancer. CDR3 in amino acids: CAIRNDRDKNIQYF. The CDR3 nucleotides read TGTGCCATCAGGAATGACAGGGACAAAAACATTCAGTACTTC.